These 6 T cell receptor beta chains originate from one sample sequenced in a study of T cell clones after liver transplantation. Using immunoSEQ multiplex PCR, the repertoire was profiled, and TCRdb retains in-frame clones only, with some absent. This sample yields roughly 20,000 clones, of which around 81% are seen a single time; about a third belongs to the top ten. The sequenced sample was CD8+ T cells from blood, obtained 48 months after liver transplant. The receptor set was obtained from a human patient who received a liver transplant. Some T cells may be supplied by the graft donor.

The rearrangement uses TRBV7-9 and TRBJ1-5; 7 nucleotides agree with TRBD1. Losses at the gene ends were 1 base for V and 4 bases for J; bases not matched to a gene: 4. The V gene's germline CDR1 is SEHNR and CDR2 FQNEAQ (reference sequence). The length of the CDR3 is 15 residues. This CDR3 reads CASSLGPGQNQPQHF. In DNA form, the CDR3 reads TGTGCCAGCAGCTTAGGCCCGGGACAGAATCAGCCCCAGCATTTT.

The chain joins TRBV7-2 to TRBJ2-1; D remains ambiguous. V was clipped by 1 base and J by 4 bases, with 17 bases between them. This CDR3 has 17 residues. Per the germline V gene, CDR1 is SGHTA and CDR2 is FQGNSA. CDR3 loop: CASSLEFPVSEYNEQFF. For the CDR3, the DNA is TGTGCCAGCAGCTTAGAGTTTCCCGTGTCGGAATACAATGAGCAGTTCTTC.

The chain links TRBV4-2 to TRBJ1-1, with TRBD1 matching 8 bases. J lost 3 bases, V lost 4 bases, and 19 bases had no gene match. Per the germline V gene, CDR1 is LGHNA and CDR2 is YNFKEQ. The CDR3 has 19 amino acids. CDR3 bases: TGTGCCAGCAGCCCACTTTCCGGGACAGGTTTACCGGCGGACACTGAAGCTTTCTTT. Encoded protein: CASSPLSGTGLPADTEAFF.

The CDR3 spells CASSLQDQPQHF. The DNA for the CDR3 is TGTGCCAGTAGTTTGCAGGATCAGCCCCAGCATTTT. This chain connects TRBV19 to TRBJ1-5; D not resolved. Germline values: CDR1 LNHDA, CDR2 SQIVND (reference sequence). The CDR3 contains 12 residues. Trimming took off 5 bases at V and 5 bases at J, with 7 bases between the two ends.

The chain recombines TRBV4-3 with TRBJ1-4; D ambiguous. Trimming took 0 bases from V and 0 from J, leaving 8 bases between them. This CDR3 is 16 amino acids long. Germline CDR1 is LGHNA and CDR2 is YSLEER. This CDR3 is CASSQDFGTTNEKLFF. DNA for the CDR3: TGCGCCAGCAGCCAAGATTTTGGAACAACTAATGAAAAACTGTTTTTT.

J is TRBJ1-1 and V is TRBV29-1, with a tentative D call TRBD1 (5 bases). Trimming removed 4 bases from V and 6 bases from J, with 6 bases in between. Germline CDR1 SQVTM, CDR2 ANQGSEA. The length of the CDR3 is 10 residues. CDR3 sequence (DNA): TGCAGCGTTGGGGGGGCTGAAGCTTTCTTT. Translated: CSVGGAEAFF.